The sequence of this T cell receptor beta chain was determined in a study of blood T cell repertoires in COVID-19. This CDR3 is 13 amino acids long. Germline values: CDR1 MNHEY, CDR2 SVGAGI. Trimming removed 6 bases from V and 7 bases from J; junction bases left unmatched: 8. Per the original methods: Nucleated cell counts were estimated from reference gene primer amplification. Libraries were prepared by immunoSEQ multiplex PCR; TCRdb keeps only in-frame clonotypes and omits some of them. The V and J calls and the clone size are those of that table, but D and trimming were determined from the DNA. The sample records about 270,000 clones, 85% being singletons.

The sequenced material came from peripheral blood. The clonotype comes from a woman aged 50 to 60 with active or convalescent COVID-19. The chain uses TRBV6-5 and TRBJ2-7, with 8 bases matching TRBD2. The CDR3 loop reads CASRRAGVDEQYF. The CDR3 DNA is TGTGCCAGCAGACGAGCGGGAGTGGATGAGCAGTACTTC.